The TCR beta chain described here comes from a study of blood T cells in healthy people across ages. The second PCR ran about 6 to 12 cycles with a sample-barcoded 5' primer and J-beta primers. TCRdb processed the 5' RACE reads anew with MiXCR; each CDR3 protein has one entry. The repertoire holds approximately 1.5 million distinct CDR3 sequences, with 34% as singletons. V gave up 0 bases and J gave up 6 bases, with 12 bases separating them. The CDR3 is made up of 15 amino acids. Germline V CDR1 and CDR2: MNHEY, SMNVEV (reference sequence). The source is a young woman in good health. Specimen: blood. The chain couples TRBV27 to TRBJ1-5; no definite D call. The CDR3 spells CASSLSPGSAQPQHF. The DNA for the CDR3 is TGTGCCAGCAGTTTATCTCCCGGGTCCGCTCAGCCCCAGCATTTT.